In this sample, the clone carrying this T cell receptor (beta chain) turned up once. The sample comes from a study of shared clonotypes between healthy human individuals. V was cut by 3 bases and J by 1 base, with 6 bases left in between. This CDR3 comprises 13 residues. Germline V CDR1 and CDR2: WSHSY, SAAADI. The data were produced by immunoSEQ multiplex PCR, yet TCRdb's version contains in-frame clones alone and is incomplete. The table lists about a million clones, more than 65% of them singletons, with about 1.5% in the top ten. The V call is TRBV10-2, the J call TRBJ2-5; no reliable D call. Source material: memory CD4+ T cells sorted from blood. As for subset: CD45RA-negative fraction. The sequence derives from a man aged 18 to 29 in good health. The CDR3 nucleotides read TGCGCCAGCAGTGATCGACCCCAAGAGACCCAGTACTTC. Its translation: CASSDRPQETQYF.